This TCR beta chain was retrieved from a study of tumor and adjacent non-tumor tissue in lung cancer. Background on the study: Samples averaged around 4.2 million productive TCRbeta reads each.

Per germline, CDR1 SQVTM and CDR2 ANQGSEA. With 4 bases removed from V and 3 bases from J, the gap between germline ends came to 12 bases. The CDR3 sequence is 13 residues long. This sample's RNA came from whole unsorted tissue. This non-tumor lung sample came from over 3 cm beyond the tumor edge. By share of the sample, this clonotype is large. TCRbeta libraries were built with three rounds of nested PCR, modified from ARM-PCR. One entry per CDR3 protein, called by TCRdb with MiXCR from the multiplex PCR reads. The table shows around 76,000 distinct CDR3 sequences, with 76% occurring only once. V usage is TRBV29-1 and J usage is TRBJ1-1; D remains unclear. Sample: distant non-tumor lung tissue. The receptor was isolated from a man between 70 and 80 years old with non-small cell lung cancer. The DNA of the CDR3 is TGCAGCGTTGGCGGGGAAGGGTACACTGAAGCTTTCTTT. Amino acid sequence: CSVGGEGYTEAFF.